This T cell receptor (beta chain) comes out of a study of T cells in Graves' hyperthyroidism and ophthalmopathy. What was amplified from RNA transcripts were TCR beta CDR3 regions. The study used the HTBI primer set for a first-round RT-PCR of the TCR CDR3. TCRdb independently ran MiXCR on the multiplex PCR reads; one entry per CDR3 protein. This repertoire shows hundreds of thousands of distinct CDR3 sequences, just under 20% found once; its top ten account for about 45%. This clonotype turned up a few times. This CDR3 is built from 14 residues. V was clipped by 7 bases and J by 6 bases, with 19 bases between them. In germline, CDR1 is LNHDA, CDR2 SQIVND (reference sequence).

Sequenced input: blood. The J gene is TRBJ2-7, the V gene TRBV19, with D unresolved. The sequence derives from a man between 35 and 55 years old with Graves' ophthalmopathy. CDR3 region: CASNPRVGSSEQYF. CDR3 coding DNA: TGTGCCAGTAACCCCCGGGTAGGGTCGAGCGAGCAGTACTTC.